This T cell receptor beta chain derives from a study of T-cell memory formation after mild COVID-19. The authors produced TCR alpha and TCR beta cDNA libraries with sample barcodes and UMIs by 5'RACE using constant-segment primers. TCRdb reanalysed the 5' RACE reads using MiXCR and keeps one entry per CDR3 protein. Of hundreds of thousands of distinct CDR3 sequences listed, about a fifth are singletons. The ends lost 5 bases at V and 4 bases at J; junction bases unmatched: 11. This CDR3 region has 16 residues. Germline V CDR1 and CDR2: SEHNR, FQNEAQ (reference sequence). This clonotype appeared a few times. No antigen is known for it. Study-level points and caveats: Contracting clones, day 15 to 85, had balanced CD4/CD8, and later expanders favored CD4+.

The sequenced sample consisted of PBMCs or a T cell subset sorted from them (not recorded which). The chain uses TRBV7-9 and TRBJ1-2; 9 nucleotides agree with TRBD1. The receptor comes from an adult woman who had mild COVID-19 (a few samples of this study predate the infection). Cell type and time point are not known. The CDR3 coding sequence is TGTGCCAGCAGCCCCTGGGGACAGGGTGTTATCTATGGCTACACCTTC. This gives the protein CASSPWGQGVIYGYTF.